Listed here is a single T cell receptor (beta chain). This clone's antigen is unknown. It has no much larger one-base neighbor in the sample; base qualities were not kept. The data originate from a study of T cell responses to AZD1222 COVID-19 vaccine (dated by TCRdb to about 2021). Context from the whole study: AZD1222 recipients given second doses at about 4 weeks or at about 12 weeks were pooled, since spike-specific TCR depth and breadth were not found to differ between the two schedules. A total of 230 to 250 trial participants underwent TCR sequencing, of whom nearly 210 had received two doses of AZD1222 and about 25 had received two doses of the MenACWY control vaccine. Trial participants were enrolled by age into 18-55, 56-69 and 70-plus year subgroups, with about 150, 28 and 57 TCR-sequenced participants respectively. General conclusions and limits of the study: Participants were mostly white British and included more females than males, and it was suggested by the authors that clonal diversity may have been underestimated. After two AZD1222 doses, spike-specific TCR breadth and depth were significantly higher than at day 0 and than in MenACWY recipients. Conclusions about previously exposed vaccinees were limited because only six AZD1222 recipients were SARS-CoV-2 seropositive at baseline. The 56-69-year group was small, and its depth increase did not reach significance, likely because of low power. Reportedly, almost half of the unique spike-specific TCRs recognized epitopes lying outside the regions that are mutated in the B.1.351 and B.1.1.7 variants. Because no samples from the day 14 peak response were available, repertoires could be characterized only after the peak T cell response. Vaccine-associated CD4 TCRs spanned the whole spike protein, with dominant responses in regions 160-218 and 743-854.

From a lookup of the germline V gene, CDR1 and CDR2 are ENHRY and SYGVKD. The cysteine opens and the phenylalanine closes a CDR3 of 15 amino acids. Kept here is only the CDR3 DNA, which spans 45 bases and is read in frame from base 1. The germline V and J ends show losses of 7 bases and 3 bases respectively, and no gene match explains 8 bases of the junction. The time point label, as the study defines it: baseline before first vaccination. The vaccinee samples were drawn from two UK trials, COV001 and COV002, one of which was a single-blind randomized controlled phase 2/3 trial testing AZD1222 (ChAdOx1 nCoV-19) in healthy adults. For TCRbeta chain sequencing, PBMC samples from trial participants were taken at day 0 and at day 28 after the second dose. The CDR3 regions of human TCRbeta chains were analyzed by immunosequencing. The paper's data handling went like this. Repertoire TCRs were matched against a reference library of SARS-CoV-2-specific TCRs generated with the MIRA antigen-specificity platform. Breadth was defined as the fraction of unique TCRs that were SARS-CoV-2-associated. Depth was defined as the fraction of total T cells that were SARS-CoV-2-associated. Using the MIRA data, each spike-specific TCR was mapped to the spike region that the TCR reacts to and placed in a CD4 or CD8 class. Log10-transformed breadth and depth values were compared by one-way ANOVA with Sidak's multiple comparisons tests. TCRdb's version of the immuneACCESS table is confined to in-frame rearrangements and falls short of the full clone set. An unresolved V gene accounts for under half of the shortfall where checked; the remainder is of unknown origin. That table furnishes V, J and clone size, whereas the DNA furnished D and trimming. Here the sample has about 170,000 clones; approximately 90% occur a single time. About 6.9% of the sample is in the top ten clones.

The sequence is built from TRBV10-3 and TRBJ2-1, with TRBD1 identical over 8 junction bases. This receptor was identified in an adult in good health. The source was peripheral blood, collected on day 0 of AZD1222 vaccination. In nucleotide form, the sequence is TGTGCCATCACCGGTGGACAGGGCGACTACAATGAGCAGTTCTTC. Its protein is CAITGGQGDYNEQFF.